The clone carrying this T cell receptor (beta chain) was observed at least ten times. Each CDR3 protein gets one entry after TCRdb re-called the 5' RACE reads with MiXCR. The sample has about 70,000 distinct CDR3 sequences; roughly 4.9% are singletons. This specimen belongs to a study of neurological immune-mediated disorders. Sequencing was done on a sample of PBMCs. This clonotype was sampled from a human donor with multiple sclerosis. The donor label of this sample is uncertain.

The CDR3 DNA sequence: TGCGCCAGCAGCTTTCAGACAGGGGGCGCGTACGCCGGGGAGCTGTTTTTT. Its translation is CASSFQTGGAYAGELFF. The chain combines TRBV5-1 with TRBJ2-2, with TRBD1 identical over 10 bases. The V gene's germline CDR1 is SGHRS and CDR2 YFSETQ. V lost 2 bases to trimming and J lost 6 bases; unmatched junction nucleotides: 10. CDR3 length equals 17 residues.